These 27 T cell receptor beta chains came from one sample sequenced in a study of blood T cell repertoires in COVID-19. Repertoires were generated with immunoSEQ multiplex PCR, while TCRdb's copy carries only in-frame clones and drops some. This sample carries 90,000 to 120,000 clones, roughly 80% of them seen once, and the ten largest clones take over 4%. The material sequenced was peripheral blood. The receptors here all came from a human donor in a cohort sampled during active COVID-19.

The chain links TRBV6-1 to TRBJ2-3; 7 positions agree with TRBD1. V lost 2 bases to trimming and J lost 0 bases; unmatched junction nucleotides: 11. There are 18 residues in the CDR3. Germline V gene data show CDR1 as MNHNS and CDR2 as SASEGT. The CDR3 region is CASSERQMGQPSTDTQYF. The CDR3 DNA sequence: TGTGCCAGCAGTGAACGTCAAATGGGACAGCCAAGCACAGATACGCAGTATTTT.

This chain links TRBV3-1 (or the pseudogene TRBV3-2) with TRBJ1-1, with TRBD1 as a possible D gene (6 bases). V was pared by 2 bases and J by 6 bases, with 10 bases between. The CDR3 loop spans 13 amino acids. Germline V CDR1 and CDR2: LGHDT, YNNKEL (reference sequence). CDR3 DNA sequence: TGTGCCAGCAGCCAAAACAGGGTCCCTGAAGCTTTCTTT. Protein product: CASSQNRVPEAFF.

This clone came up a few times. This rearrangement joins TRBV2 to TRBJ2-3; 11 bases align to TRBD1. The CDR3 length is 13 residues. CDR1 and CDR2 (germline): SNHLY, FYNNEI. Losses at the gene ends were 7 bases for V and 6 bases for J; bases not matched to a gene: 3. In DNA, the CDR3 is TGTGCCAGCAACGGACAGGGGGCGGATACGCAGTATTTT. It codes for CASNGQGADTQYF.

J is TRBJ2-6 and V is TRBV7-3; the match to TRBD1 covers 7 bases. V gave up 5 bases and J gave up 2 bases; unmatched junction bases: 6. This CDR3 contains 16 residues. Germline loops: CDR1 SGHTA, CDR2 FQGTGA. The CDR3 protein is CASSPTGNPGANVLTF. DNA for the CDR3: TGTGCCAGCAGCCCGACAGGGAATCCTGGGGCCAACGTCCTGACTTTC.

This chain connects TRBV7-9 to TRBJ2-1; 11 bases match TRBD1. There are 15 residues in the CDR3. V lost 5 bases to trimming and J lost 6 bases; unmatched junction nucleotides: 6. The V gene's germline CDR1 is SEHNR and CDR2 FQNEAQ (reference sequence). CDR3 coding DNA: TGTGCCAGCAGCCCTCCGGGACAGGGGGGCAATGAGCAGTTCTTC. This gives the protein CASSPPGQGGNEQFF.

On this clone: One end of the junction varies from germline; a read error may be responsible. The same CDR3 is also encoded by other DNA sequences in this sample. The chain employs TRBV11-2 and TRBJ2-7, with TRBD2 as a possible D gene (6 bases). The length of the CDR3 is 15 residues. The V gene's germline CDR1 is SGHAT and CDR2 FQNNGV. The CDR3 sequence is CASSSRVGAGGEQYF. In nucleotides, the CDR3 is TGCGCCAGCAGCTCCCGAGTGGGTGCCGGGGGCGAGCAGTACTTC.

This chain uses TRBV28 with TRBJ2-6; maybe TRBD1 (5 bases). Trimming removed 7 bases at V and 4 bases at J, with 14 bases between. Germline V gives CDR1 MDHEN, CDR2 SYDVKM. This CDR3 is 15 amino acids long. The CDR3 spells CASTTSKGGANVLTF. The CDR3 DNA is TGTGCCAGCACCACCTCGAAGGGGGGGGCCAACGTCCTGACTTTC.

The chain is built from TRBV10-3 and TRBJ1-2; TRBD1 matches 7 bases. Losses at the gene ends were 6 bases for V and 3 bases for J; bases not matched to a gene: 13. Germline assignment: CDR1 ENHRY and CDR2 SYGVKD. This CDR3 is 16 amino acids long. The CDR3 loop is CAISEGVAGTDYGYTF. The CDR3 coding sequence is TGTGCCATCAGCGAGGGAGTGGCCGGGACAGACTATGGCTACACCTTC.

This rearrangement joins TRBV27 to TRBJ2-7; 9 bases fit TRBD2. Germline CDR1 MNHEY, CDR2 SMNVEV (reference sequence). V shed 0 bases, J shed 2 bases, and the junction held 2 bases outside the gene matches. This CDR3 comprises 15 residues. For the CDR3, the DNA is TGTGCCAGCAGTTTATCGGCTAGCGGGACCTACGAGCAGTACTTC. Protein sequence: CASSLSASGTYEQYF.

The CDR3 here is CASSQGGASGSQETQYF. DNA of the CDR3: TGCGCCAGCAGCCAAGGGGGGGCTAGCGGGAGCCAAGAGACCCAGTACTTC. This chain uses TRBV4-3 with TRBJ2-5; TRBD2 matches 10 bases. The CDR3 consists of 17 residues. The trim removed 1 base at V and 1 base at J, leaving 6 bases unmatched. Per germline, CDR1 LGHNA and CDR2 YSLEER.

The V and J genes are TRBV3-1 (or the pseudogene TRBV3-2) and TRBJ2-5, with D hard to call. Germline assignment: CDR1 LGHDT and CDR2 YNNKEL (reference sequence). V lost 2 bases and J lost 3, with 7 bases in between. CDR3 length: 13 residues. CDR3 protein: CASSQQVKETQYF. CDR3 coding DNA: TGTGCCAGCAGCCAACAGGTTAAAGAGACCCAGTACTTC.

CDR3 sequence: CAWKQGPGELFF. The DNA for the CDR3 is TGTGCCTGGAAACAGGGCCCCGGGGAGCTGTTTTTT. The chain carries TRBV30 and TRBJ2-2; D may be TRBD1 (6 bases). V was shortened by 4 bases and J by 6 bases, with 9 bases between the two germline ends. This CDR3 comprises 12 residues. CDR1 is GTSNPN and CDR2 is SVGIG in the germline V gene (reference sequence). The full variable domain, with the rest looked up from reference TRBV30 and TRBJ2-2, is SQTIHQWPATLVQPVGSPLSLECTVEGTSNPNLYWYRQAAGRGLQLLFYSVGIGQISSEVPQNLSASRPQDRQFILSSKKLLLSDSGFYLCAWKQGPGELFFGEGSRLTVL.

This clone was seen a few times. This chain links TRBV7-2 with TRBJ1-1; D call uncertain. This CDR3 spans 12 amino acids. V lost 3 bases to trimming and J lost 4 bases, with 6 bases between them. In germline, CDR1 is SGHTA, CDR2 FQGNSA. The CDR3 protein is CASSFSVTEAFF. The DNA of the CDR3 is TGTGCCAGCAGCTTTTCCGTCACTGAAGCTTTCTTT.

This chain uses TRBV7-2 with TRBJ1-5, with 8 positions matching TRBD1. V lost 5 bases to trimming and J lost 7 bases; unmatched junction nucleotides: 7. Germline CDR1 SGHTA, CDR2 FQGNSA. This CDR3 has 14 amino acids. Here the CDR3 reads CASSLQGGNQPQHF. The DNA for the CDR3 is TGTGCCAGCAGCCTACAGGGGGGGAACCAGCCCCAGCATTTT.

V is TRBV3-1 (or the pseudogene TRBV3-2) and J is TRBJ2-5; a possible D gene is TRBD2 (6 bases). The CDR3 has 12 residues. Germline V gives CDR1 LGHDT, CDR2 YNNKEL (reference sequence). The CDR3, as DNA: TGTGCGGCGGGGTCCTTTCGTTCGGGTTGGTACTTC. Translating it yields CAAGSFRSGWYF.

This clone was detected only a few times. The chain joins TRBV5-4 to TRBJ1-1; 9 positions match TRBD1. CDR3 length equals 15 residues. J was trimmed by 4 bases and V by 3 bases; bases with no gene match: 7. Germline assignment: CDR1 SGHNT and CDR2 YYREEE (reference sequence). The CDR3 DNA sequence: TGTGCCAGCAGCTATCGGACAGGGGAGGCCACTGAAGCTTTCTTT. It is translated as CASSYRTGEATEAFF.

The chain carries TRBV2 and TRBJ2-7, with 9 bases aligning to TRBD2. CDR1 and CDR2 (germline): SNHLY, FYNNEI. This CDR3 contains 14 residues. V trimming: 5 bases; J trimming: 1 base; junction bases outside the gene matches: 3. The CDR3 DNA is TGTGCCAGCAGTAAGGGACTAGCTTCCTACGAGCAGTACTTC. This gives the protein CASSKGLASYEQYF. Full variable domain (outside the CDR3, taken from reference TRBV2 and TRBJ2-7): EPEVTQTPSHQVTQMGQEVILRCVPISNHLYFYWYRQILGQKVEFLVSFYNNEISEKSEIFDDQFSVERPDGSNFTLKIRSTKLEDSAMYFCASSKGLASYEQYFGPGTRLTVT.

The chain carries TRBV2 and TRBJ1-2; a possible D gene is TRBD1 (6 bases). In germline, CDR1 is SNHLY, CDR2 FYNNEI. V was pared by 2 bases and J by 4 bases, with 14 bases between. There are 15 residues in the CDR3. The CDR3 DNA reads TGTGCCAGCAGTGAACTGGGGGGGGCAGCCTATGGCTACACCTTC. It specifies CASSELGGAAYGYTF.

CDR3 nucleotides: TGTGCCAGTAGTAAGACAGGGGGCCAAGTCGACGCTAACTATGGCTACACCTTC. It is translated as CASSKTGGQVDANYGYTF. The chain employs TRBV19 and TRBJ1-2; 10 nucleotides line up with TRBD1. This CDR3 has 18 amino acids. Germline V gives CDR1 LNHDA, CDR2 SQIVND (reference sequence). The V and J ends lost 4 bases and 0 bases, in that order; junction bases with no gene match: 11.

CDR3 region: CASSVGTPPGNEQFF. CDR3 DNA: TGTGCCAGCAGCGTCGGGACTCCTCCGGGCAATGAGCAGTTCTTC. The chain is built from TRBV9 and TRBJ2-1; D might be TRBD2 (6 bases). From germline, CDR1 is SGDLS and CDR2 YYNGEE. The CDR3 has 15 residues. V was clipped by 2 bases and J by 6 bases, with 15 bases between them.

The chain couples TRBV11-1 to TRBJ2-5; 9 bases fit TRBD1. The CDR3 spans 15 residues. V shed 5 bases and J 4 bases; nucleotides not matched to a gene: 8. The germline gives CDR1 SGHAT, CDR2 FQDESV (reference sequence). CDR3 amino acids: CASSRYRGLRETQYF. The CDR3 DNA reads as TGTGCCAGCAGCCGCTACAGGGGGCTTAGAGAGACCCAGTACTTC.

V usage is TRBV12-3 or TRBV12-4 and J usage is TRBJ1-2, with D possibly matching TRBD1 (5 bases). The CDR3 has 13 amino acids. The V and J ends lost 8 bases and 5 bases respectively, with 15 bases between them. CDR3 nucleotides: TGTGCCAGCCACACCTCTGGGGGGTATGGCTACACCTTC. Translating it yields CASHTSGGYGYTF.

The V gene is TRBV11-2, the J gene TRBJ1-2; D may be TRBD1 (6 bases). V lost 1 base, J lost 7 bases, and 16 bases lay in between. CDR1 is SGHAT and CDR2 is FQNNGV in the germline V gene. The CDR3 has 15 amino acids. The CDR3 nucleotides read TGTGCCAGCAGCTTAGTCGCAGCAGGGGAGATTGGCTACACCTTC. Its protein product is CASSLVAAGEIGYTF.

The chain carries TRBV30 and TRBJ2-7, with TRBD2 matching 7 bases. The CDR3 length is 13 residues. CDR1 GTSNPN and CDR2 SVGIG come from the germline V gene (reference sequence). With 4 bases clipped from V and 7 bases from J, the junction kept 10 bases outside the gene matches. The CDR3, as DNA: TGTGCCTGGATCGGGGCAACAGCGGGGGAGCAGTACTTC. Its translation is CAWIGATAGEQYF.

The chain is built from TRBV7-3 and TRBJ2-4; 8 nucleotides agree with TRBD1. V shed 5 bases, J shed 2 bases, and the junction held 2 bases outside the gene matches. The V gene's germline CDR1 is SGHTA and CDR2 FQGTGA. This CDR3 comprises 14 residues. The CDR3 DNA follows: TGTGCCAGCAGCCAGGGGGCCTCCAAAAACATTCAGTACTTC. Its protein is CASSQGASKNIQYF.

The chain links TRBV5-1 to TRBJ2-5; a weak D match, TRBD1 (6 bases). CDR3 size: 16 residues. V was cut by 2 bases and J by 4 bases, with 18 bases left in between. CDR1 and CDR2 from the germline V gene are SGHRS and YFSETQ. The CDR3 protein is CASSLGGTLKSETQYF. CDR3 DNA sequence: TGCGCCAGCAGCTTAGGGGGAACTCTCAAATCAGAGACCCAGTACTTC.

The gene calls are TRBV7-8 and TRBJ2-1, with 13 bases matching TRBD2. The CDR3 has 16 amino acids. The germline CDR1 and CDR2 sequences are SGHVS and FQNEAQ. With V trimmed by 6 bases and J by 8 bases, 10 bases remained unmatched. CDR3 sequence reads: CASSTKWTSGRDEQFF. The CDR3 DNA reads TGTGCCAGCAGTACTAAATGGACTAGCGGGAGAGATGAGCAGTTCTTC.